A selection of T cell receptor beta chains follows, all from one sample in a study of blood T cell repertoires in COVID-19. Only in-frame clones appear in the TCRdb table, and some are missing; sequencing was by immunoSEQ multiplex PCR. The repertoire holds about 320,000 clones, with around 90% as singletons. Sequencing was carried out using PBMCs or T cells enriched from blood (not recorded which). Every receptor here comes from a man aged 30 to 39 who had recovered from COVID-19. The CDR3 runs from the conserved cysteine through the conserved F or W. The D gene is left open where the match is weak. Part of the rows lack a size; the others show once, few, many or a class for expanded clones.

j_call: TRBJ1-5; v_call: TRBV30; d_call: TRBD1; clone_size: -; cdr3_aa: CAWGTENSNQPQHF; cdr3_nt: TGTGCCTGGGGGACAGAGAATAGCAATCAGCCCCAGCATTTT
j_call: TRBJ1-6; v_call: TRBV10-2; d_call: -; clone_size: -; cdr3_aa: CASSERGVGSPLHF; cdr3_nt: TGCGCCAGCAGTGAGAGGGGCGTGGGGTCACCCCTCCACTTT
j_call: TRBJ2-1; v_call: TRBV5-4; d_call: TRBD2; clone_size: once; cdr3_aa: CASSLGLAAYNEQFF; cdr3_nt: TGTGCCAGCAGCTTGGGACTAGCGGCGTACAATGAGCAGTTCTTC
j_call: TRBJ2-7; v_call: TRBV5-1; d_call: -; clone_size: -; cdr3_aa: CASSFMDSFEQYF; cdr3_nt: TGCGCCAGCAGCTTCATGGACAGCTTCGAGCAGTACTTC
j_call: TRBJ2-3; v_call: TRBV18; d_call: TRBD2; clone_size: -; cdr3_aa: CASSPFPPSGGPDTQYF; cdr3_nt: TGTGCCAGCTCACCCTTCCCGCCAAGCGGGGGGCCAGATACGCAGTATTTT
j_call: TRBJ1-1; v_call: TRBV18; d_call: -; clone_size: -; cdr3_aa: CASSPGEGGTEAFF; cdr3_nt: TGTGCCAGCTCACCGGGGGAGGGTGGCACTGAAGCTTTCTTT
j_call: TRBJ2-3; v_call: TRBV21-1; d_call: -; clone_size: -; cdr3_aa: CASSKGGSTDTQYF; cdr3_nt: TGTGCCAGCAGCAAAGGAGGGAGCACAGATACGCAGTATTTT
j_call: TRBJ1-2; v_call: TRBV6-1; d_call: -; clone_size: -; cdr3_aa: CASSDLGSGYTF; cdr3_nt: TGTGCCAGCAGTGATTTAGGGAGTGGCTACACCTTC
j_call: TRBJ2-1; v_call: TRBV6-1; d_call: TRBD2; clone_size: -; cdr3_aa: CASSEGWGGDNEQFF; cdr3_nt: TGTGCCAGCAGTGAAGGATGGGGGGGAGACAATGAGCAGTTCTTC
j_call: TRBJ1-4; v_call: TRBV7-9; d_call: TRBD1; clone_size: few; cdr3_aa: CATGQGALANEKLFF; cdr3_nt: TGTGCCACGGGACAGGGGGCTTTGGCTAATGAAAAACTGTTTTTT
j_call: TRBJ2-1; v_call: TRBV5-5; d_call: TRBD2; clone_size: -; cdr3_aa: CASSARAGGWTYNEQFF; cdr3_nt: TGTGCCAGCAGCGCACGAGCGGGGGGGTGGACCTACAATGAGCAGTTCTTC
j_call: TRBJ1-5; v_call: TRBV19; d_call: -; clone_size: -; cdr3_aa: CASSTLVPGNQPQHF; cdr3_nt: TGTGCCAGTAGTACCCTCGTCCCGGGAAATCAGCCCCAGCATTTT
j_call: TRBJ2-7; v_call: TRBV4-1; d_call: TRBD1; clone_size: -; cdr3_aa: CASSLDRDRGYEQYF; cdr3_nt: TGCGCCAGCAGCCTGGACCGGGACAGGGGCTACGAGCAGTACTTC
j_call: TRBJ1-6; v_call: TRBV19; d_call: -; clone_size: -; cdr3_aa: CASSLGLRGSPLHF; cdr3_nt: TGTGCCAGTAGCTTAGGTCTGCGGGGTTCACCCCTCCACTTT
j_call: TRBJ2-1; v_call: TRBV21-1; d_call: -; clone_size: -; cdr3_aa: CASSPTGASGGALGNEQFF; cdr3_nt: TGTGCCAGCAGCCCTACAGGGGCTAGCGGGGGGGCTCTGGGCAATGAGCAGTTCTTC
j_call: TRBJ2-7; v_call: TRBV4-1; d_call: TRBD1; clone_size: -; cdr3_aa: CASSQDRWTGAYEQYF; cdr3_nt: TGCGCCAGCAGCCAAGATCGGTGGACAGGGGCCTACGAGCAGTACTTC
j_call: TRBJ1-6; v_call: TRBV7-3; d_call: TRBD1; clone_size: -; cdr3_aa: CASSSGQAFNSPLHF; cdr3_nt: TGTGCCAGCAGCTCGGGACAGGCCTTTAATTCACCCCTCCACTTT
j_call: TRBJ1-5; v_call: TRBV7-2; d_call: -; clone_size: -; cdr3_aa: CASSLGGYGNQPQHF; cdr3_nt: TGTGCCAGCAGCTTAGGGGGCTATGGCAATCAGCCCCAGCATTTT
j_call: TRBJ1-2; v_call: TRBV5-1; d_call: TRBD1; clone_size: few; cdr3_aa: CASSLGPGQGANYGYTF; cdr3_nt: TGCGCCAGCAGCTTGGGGCCCGGACAGGGGGCAAACTATGGCTACACCTTC
j_call: TRBJ2-7; v_call: TRBV18; d_call: TRBD1; clone_size: -; cdr3_aa: CASSTTGNYEQYF; cdr3_nt: TGTGCCAGCTCAACGACAGGGAACTACGAGCAGTACTTC
j_call: TRBJ1-1; v_call: TRBV19; d_call: -; clone_size: -; cdr3_aa: CASSGTPNTEAFF; cdr3_nt: TGTGCCAGTAGCGGGACACCCAACACTGAAGCTTTCTTT
j_call: TRBJ1-2; v_call: TRBV5-1; d_call: TRBD1; clone_size: -; cdr3_aa: CASHPPGQASNYGYTF; cdr3_nt: TGCGCCAGCCACCCACCGGGACAGGCCTCTAACTATGGCTACACCTTC
j_call: TRBJ1-1; v_call: TRBV29-1; d_call: TRBD1; clone_size: -; cdr3_aa: CSVQGGQGMGTEAFF; cdr3_nt: TGCAGCGTTCAAGGTGGACAGGGGATGGGCACTGAAGCTTTCTTT
j_call: TRBJ2-7; v_call: TRBV28; d_call: TRBD2; clone_size: -; cdr3_aa: CASSSRLADYEQYF; cdr3_nt: TGTGCCAGCAGTTCCCGACTAGCGGACTACGAGCAGTACTTC
j_call: TRBJ1-6; v_call: TRBV18; d_call: TRBD1; clone_size: -; cdr3_aa: CASSPTGTGNSPLHF; cdr3_nt: TGTGCCAGCTCACCGACAGGGACAGGGAATTCACCCCTCCACTTT
j_call: TRBJ1-6; v_call: TRBV7-2; d_call: TRBD1; clone_size: -; cdr3_aa: CASSVDKRQGSDSPLHF; cdr3_nt: TGTGCCAGCAGCGTGGATAAGAGACAGGGTTCCGATTCACCCCTCCACTTT
j_call: TRBJ1-2; v_call: TRBV2; d_call: -; clone_size: -; cdr3_aa: CASSELPRGYTF; cdr3_nt: TGTGCCAGCAGTGAACTACCGAGAGGCTACACCTTC
j_call: TRBJ2-7; v_call: TRBV18; d_call: TRBD2; clone_size: -; cdr3_aa: CASSRGLAGGLEQYF; cdr3_nt: TGTGCCAGCTCTCGCGGACTAGCGGGGGGGCTCGAGCAGTACTTC
j_call: TRBJ1-1; v_call: TRBV10-3; d_call: TRBD1; clone_size: -; cdr3_aa: CAISRQGPLNTEAFF; cdr3_nt: TGTGCCATCAGCCGACAGGGCCCCTTGAACACTGAAGCTTTCTTT
j_call: TRBJ2-7; v_call: TRBV20-1; d_call: -; clone_size: -; cdr3_aa: CSATRESEQYF; cdr3_nt: TGCAGTGCTACCCGTGAGTCCGAGCAGTACTTC
j_call: TRBJ2-5; v_call: TRBV13; d_call: TRBD1; clone_size: -; cdr3_aa: CASSPPDRSGETQYF; cdr3_nt: TGTGCCAGCAGCCCCCCGGACAGGTCGGGGGAGACCCAGTACTTC
j_call: TRBJ1-6; v_call: TRBV18; d_call: -; clone_size: -; cdr3_aa: CASSENPNSPLHF; cdr3_nt: TGTGCCAGCTCAGAGAATCCCAATTCACCCCTCCACTTT
j_call: TRBJ1-4; v_call: TRBV5-5; d_call: TRBD1; clone_size: -; cdr3_aa: CASKLNRGANEKLFF; cdr3_nt: TGTGCCAGCAAACTGAACAGGGGGGCTAATGAAAAACTGTTTTTT
j_call: TRBJ1-4; v_call: TRBV25-1; d_call: TRBD1; clone_size: -; cdr3_aa: CASSATGGHEKLFF; cdr3_nt: TGTGCCAGCAGTGCGACAGGGGGCCATGAAAAACTGTTTTTT
j_call: TRBJ2-7; v_call: TRBV6-1; d_call: TRBD1; clone_size: -; cdr3_aa: CASSEVDRAHEQYF; cdr3_nt: TGTGCCAGCAGTGAAGTGGACAGGGCCCACGAGCAGTACTTC
j_call: TRBJ1-2; v_call: TRBV28; d_call: TRBD1; clone_size: -; cdr3_aa: CASSLNRGNYGYTF; cdr3_nt: TGTGCCAGCAGTTTGAACAGGGGTAACTATGGCTACACCTTC
j_call: TRBJ1-2; v_call: TRBV11-2; d_call: TRBD1; clone_size: -; cdr3_aa: CASSFTGAGYGYTF; cdr3_nt: TGTGCCAGCAGCTTCACAGGGGCGGGCTATGGCTACACCTTC
j_call: TRBJ1-1; v_call: TRBV21-1; d_call: -; clone_size: -; cdr3_aa: CASSKERGQGPPNTEAFF; cdr3_nt: TGTGCCAGCAGCAAAGAAAGGGGACAGGGCCCTCCGAACACTGAAGCTTTCTTT
j_call: TRBJ2-1; v_call: TRBV5-1; d_call: TRBD2; clone_size: -; cdr3_aa: CASSLLGTSGGNGEQFF; cdr3_nt: TGCGCCAGCAGCTTGCTGGGGACTAGCGGGGGTAATGGTGAGCAGTTCTTC
j_call: TRBJ1-1; v_call: TRBV5-3; d_call: -; clone_size: once; cdr3_aa: CAYTLWLGGEAFF; cdr3_nt: TGTGCCTACACCCTATGGCTCGGGGGTGAAGCTTTCTTT
j_call: TRBJ2-2; v_call: TRBV27; d_call: TRBD2; clone_size: -; cdr3_aa: CASSLLPVGLAANTGELFF; cdr3_nt: TGTGCCAGCAGTTTACTCCCCGTGGGTCTAGCGGCGAACACCGGGGAGCTGTTTTTT
j_call: TRBJ2-7; v_call: TRBV15; d_call: -; clone_size: -; cdr3_aa: CATSRDNSNSYEQYF; cdr3_nt: TGTGCCACCAGCAGAGATAACAGTAACTCCTACGAGCAGTACTTC
j_call: TRBJ2-1; v_call: TRBV7-8; d_call: -; clone_size: -; cdr3_aa: CASSLAPTRNEQFF; cdr3_nt: TGTGCCAGCAGCTTAGCCCCCACTAGGAATGAGCAGTTCTTC
j_call: TRBJ1-6; v_call: TRBV18; d_call: TRBD1; clone_size: -; cdr3_aa: CASSLTGGDSPLHF; cdr3_nt: TGTGCCAGCTCACTCACAGGGGGCGATTCACCCCTCCACTTT
j_call: TRBJ2-7; v_call: TRBV9; d_call: TRBD1; clone_size: -; cdr3_aa: CASSVAPGQGYEQYF; cdr3_nt: TGTGCCAGCAGCGTAGCTCCGGGACAGGGGTACGAGCAGTACTTC
j_call: TRBJ1-2; v_call: TRBV28; d_call: TRBD1; clone_size: -; cdr3_aa: CASSLRQGLYYGYTF; cdr3_nt: TGTGCCAGCAGTTTACGACAGGGACTGTATTATGGCTACACCTTC
j_call: TRBJ2-7; v_call: TRBV19; d_call: TRBD2; clone_size: -; cdr3_aa: CASSINALAGDGYEQYF; cdr3_nt: TGTGCCAGTAGTATAAATGCCCTAGCGGGGGACGGATACGAGCAGTACTTC
j_call: TRBJ2-3; v_call: TRBV5-4; d_call: TRBD2; clone_size: -; cdr3_aa: CASSSMLLAGGTDTQYF; cdr3_nt: TGTGCCAGCAGCTCAATGTTACTAGCGGGGGGTACAGATACGCAGTATTTT
j_call: TRBJ2-1; v_call: TRBV3-1/TRBV3-2; d_call: -; clone_size: -; cdr3_aa: CASSRTGREQFF; cdr3_nt: TGTGCCAGCAGTCGAACAGGGAGAGAGCAGTTCTTC
j_call: TRBJ1-1; v_call: TRBV5-6; d_call: -; clone_size: -; cdr3_aa: CASSLGGHGGTEAFF; cdr3_nt: TGTGCCAGCAGCTTGGGCGGCCACGGGGGCACTGAAGCTTTCTTT
j_call: TRBJ2-6; v_call: TRBV29-1; d_call: -; clone_size: once; cdr3_aa: CSVVDRKSSGANVLTF; cdr3_nt: TGCAGCGTTGTTGACAGGAAATCCTCTGGGGCCAACGTCCTGACTTTC
j_call: TRBJ2-5; v_call: TRBV7-8; d_call: TRBD1; clone_size: -; cdr3_aa: CASSTGTGKETQYF; cdr3_nt: TGTGCCAGCAGCACCGGGACAGGGAAAGAGACCCAGTACTTC
j_call: TRBJ2-3; v_call: TRBV11-2; d_call: TRBD1; clone_size: -; cdr3_aa: CASTFAQGDTQYF; cdr3_nt: TGTGCCAGCACCTTCGCACAGGGGGATACGCAGTATTTT
j_call: TRBJ2-1; v_call: TRBV7-3; d_call: TRBD2; clone_size: -; cdr3_aa: CASSLDSGAYNEQFF; cdr3_nt: TGTGCCAGCAGCTTAGATAGCGGGGCCTACAATGAGCAGTTCTTC
j_call: TRBJ1-2; v_call: TRBV27; d_call: -; clone_size: -; cdr3_aa: CASSLGRRYGYTF; cdr3_nt: TGTGCCAGCAGTTTGGGGCGGCGTTATGGCTACACCTTC
j_call: TRBJ1-1; v_call: TRBV5-4; d_call: TRBD1; clone_size: -; cdr3_aa: CASSLASGQGATAFF; cdr3_nt: TGTGCCAGCAGCTTGGCGAGTGGCCAGGGGGCAACAGCTTTCTTT
j_call: TRBJ1-3; v_call: TRBV13; d_call: -; clone_size: -; cdr3_aa: CASSKQGNTIYF; cdr3_nt: TGTGCCAGCAGCAAACAGGGTAACACCATATATTTT
j_call: TRBJ2-6; v_call: TRBV10-2; d_call: -; clone_size: -; cdr3_aa: CASSGGEAPGANVLTF; cdr3_nt: TGCGCCAGCAGTGGGGGGGAGGCTCCTGGGGCCAACGTCCTGACTTTC
j_call: TRBJ1-4; v_call: TRBV30; d_call: -; clone_size: -; cdr3_aa: CAWRQVDNEKLFF; cdr3_nt: TGTGCCTGGAGACAGGTGGATAATGAAAAACTGTTTTTT
j_call: TRBJ1-2; v_call: TRBV7-9; d_call: TRBD1; clone_size: -; cdr3_aa: CASSKAVGGGNYGYTF; cdr3_nt: TGTGCCAGCAGCAAAGCCGTAGGGGGCGGTAACTATGGCTACACCTTC